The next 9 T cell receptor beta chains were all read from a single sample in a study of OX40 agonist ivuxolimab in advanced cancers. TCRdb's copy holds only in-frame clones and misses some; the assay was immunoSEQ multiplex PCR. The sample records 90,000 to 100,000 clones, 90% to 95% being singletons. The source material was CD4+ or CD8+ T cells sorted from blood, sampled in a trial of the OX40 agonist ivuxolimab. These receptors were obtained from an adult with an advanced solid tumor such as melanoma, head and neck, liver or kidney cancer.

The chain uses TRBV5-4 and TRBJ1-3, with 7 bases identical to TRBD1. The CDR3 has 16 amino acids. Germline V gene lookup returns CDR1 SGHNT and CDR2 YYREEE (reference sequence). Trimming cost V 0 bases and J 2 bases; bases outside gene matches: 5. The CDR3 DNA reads TGTGCCAGCAGCTTGGGTGGGACAGTCCCTGGAAACACCATATATTTT. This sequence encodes CASSLGGTVPGNTIYF.

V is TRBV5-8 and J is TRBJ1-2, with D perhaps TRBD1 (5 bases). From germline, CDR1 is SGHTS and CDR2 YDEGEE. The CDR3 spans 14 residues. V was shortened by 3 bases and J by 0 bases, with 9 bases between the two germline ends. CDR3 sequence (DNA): TGTGCCAGCAGCTGGCAGGGAACTAACTATGGCTACACCTTC. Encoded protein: CASSWQGTNYGYTF.

The CDR3 sequence is CSVGGDYLTDTQYF. In nucleotides, the CDR3 is TGCAGCGTCGGCGGCGACTACCTCACAGATACGCAGTATTTT. The chain recombines TRBV29-1 with TRBJ2-3; the D gene is possibly TRBD2 (5 bases). The germline V and J ends were trimmed by 6 bases and 2 bases, with 15 bases remaining between them. This CDR3 comprises 14 residues. Per germline, CDR1 SQVTM and CDR2 ANQGSEA.

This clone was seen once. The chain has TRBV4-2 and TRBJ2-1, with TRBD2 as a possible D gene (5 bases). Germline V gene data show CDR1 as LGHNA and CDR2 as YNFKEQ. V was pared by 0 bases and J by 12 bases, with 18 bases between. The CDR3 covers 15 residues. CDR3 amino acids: CASSQDTLAIGGQFF. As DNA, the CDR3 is TGTGCCAGCAGCCAAGATACGTTGGCTATCGGAGGGCAGTTCTTC.

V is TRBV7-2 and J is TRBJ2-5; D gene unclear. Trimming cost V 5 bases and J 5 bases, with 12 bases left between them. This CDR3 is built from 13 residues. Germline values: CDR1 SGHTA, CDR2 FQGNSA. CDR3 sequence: CASSPGPLETQYF. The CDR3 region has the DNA TGTGCCAGCAGCCCCGGGCCGCTTGAGACCCAGTACTTC.

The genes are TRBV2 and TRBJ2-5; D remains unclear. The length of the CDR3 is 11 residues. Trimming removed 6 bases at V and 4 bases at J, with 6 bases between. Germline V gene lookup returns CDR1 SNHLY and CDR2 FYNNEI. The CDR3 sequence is CASRFRETQYF. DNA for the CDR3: TGTGCCAGCAGGTTCCGAGAGACCCAGTACTTC.

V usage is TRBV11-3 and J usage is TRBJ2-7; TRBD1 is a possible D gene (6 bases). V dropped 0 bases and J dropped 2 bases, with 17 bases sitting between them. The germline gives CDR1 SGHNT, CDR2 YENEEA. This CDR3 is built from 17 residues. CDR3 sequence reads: CASSLEAGTLPTYEQYF. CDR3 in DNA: TGTGCCAGCAGCTTAGAGGCCGGGACATTGCCGACCTACGAGCAGTACTTC.

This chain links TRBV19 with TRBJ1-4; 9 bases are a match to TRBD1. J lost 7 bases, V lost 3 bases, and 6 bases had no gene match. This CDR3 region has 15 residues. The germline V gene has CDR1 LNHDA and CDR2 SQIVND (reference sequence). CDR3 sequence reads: CASSIYGTGIEKLFF. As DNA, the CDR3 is TGTGCCAGTAGTATTTATGGGACAGGGATTGAAAAACTGTTTTTT.

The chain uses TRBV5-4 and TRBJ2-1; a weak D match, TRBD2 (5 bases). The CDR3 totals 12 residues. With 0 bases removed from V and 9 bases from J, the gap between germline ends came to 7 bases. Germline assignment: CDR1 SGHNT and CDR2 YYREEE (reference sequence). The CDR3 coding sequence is TGTGCCAGCAGCTTGGGCGAGGGTGAGCAGTTCTTC. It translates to CASSLGEGEQFF. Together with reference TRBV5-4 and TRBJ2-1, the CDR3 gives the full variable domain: ETGVTQSPTHLIKTRGQQVTLRCSSQSGHNTVSWYQQALGQGPQFIFQYYREEENGRGNFPPRFSGLQFPNYSSELNVNALELDDSALYLCASSLGEGEQFFGPGTRLTVL.